This T cell receptor (beta chain) was retrieved from a study of post-analysis software for immune sequencing data. Study outcomes and limitations: A handful of TRBV segments were significantly more frequent in patients than in controls. TRBV5-6, TRBV5-1 and TRBV20-1 were among these segments.

Unique molecular identifiers were built into the TCR beta cDNA libraries. TCRdb re-derived calls from the PCR reads in MiXCR, one entry per CDR3 protein. The data contain approximately 350,000 distinct CDR3 sequences, approximately 38% of them seen just once; the ten biggest clones take up around an eighth. V gave up 8 bases and J gave up 0 bases, with 16 bases separating them. Germline V gene data show CDR1 as DFQATT and CDR2 as SNEGSKA (reference sequence). The CDR3 extends over 14 amino acids. About this clonotype itself: Antigen specificity is unknown.

J is TRBJ1-2 and V is TRBV20-1; D perhaps matches TRBD1 (5 bases). The receptor comes from a girl between 5 and 17 years old with multiple sclerosis. The sequenced sample consisted of blood. The CDR3 region is CSTIRTPANYGYTF. The DNA of the CDR3 is TGCAGTACAATACGGACACCGGCTAACTATGGCTACACCTTC.